This TCR beta chain was sequenced for a study of cytomegalovirus exposure and HLA in healthy donors. This clone has more than one count but fewer than ten. Trimming removed 4 bases at V and 3 bases at J, with 9 bases between. The V gene's germline CDR1 is MNHNY and CDR2 SVGAGI (reference sequence). The CDR3 consists of 13 residues. Both 60 Vbeta primers and 13 Jbeta primers went into the PCR. Clones were sequenced by immunoSEQ multiplex PCR, and TCRdb holds only the in-frame ones, with some missing. Of roughly 120,000 clones listed, approximately 80% are singletons. Sequencing was performed on PBMCs. The chain uses TRBV6-6 and TRBJ1-2, with D perhaps matching TRBD1 (5 bases). The TCR comes from a man aged 45-65 years in good health and CMV-seronegative. CDR3 nucleotides: TGTGCCAGCAGTTTGACAGTGGACTATGGCTACACCTTC. Protein product: CASSLTVDYGYTF.